This T cell receptor (beta chain) was profiled in a study of graft-versus-host responses after intestinal transplantation. Study-wide results and limits: Detection of GvH clones occurred in recipient marrow, and some had their first appearance in ileum or blood.

Assay: immunoSEQ multiplex PCR; the TCRdb copy retains only in-frame clones and omits some. The sample includes around 96,000 clones, around 90% of them seen just once. On this clone: No antigen is known for it.

Germline CDR1 reads SGHRS; CDR2 reads YFSETQ. The CDR3 spans 15 residues. V dropped 4 bases and J dropped 8; count of bases not matched to a gene: 8. This chain joins TRBV5-1 and TRBJ1-4; 10 nucleotides match TRBD1. The specimen comprised PBMCs, sampled approximately 420 days after intestinal transplant. The TCR originated in a human patient who received an intestinal transplant, so some T cells may come from the graft donor. In nucleotides, the CDR3 is TGCGCCAGCAGCCCTACCGGACAGGGGGGGGAAAAACTGTTTTTT. It codes for CASSPTGQGGEKLFF.